Below, 22 T cell receptor beta chains from the same sample are listed, as sequenced in a study of T cell changes during pregnancy in multiple sclerosis. The assay was immunoSEQ multiplex PCR, and TCRdb's table has in-frame clones only and misses some. The sample lists tens of thousands of clones, 85% to 95% occurring once. Sequencing was performed on CD4+ T cells from peripheral blood mononuclear cells, taken in the second trimester of pregnancy. These receptor sequences come from a female donor with multiple sclerosis, enrolled in a pregnancy study.

CDR3 region: CASRHRGQGSNEKLFF. The CDR3 bases are TGTGCCAGTAGACATAGGGGACAGGGGTCTAATGAAAAACTGTTTTTT. This rearrangement joins TRBV19 to TRBJ1-4; the match to TRBD1 covers 10 bases. J lost 3 bases, V lost 6 bases, and 7 bases had no gene match. The CDR3 is 16 residues long. Germline CDR1 is LNHDA and CDR2 is SQIVND (reference sequence).

V gene TRBV6-1 combines with J gene TRBJ1-1; D possibly corresponds to TRBD1 (5 bases). CDR3 length: 13 residues. The ends were cut back, 7 bases at V and 4 bases at J, with 13 bases in the middle. Germline CDR1 MNHNS, CDR2 SASEGT. CDR3 DNA sequence: TGTGCCAGCACCCTGCGGGACGGCACTGAAGCTTTCTTT. It translates to CASTLRDGTEAFF.

The rearrangement links TRBV7-9 to TRBJ1-2, with D uncertain. V shed 1 base and J shed 7 bases, with 7 bases lying between them. Looked up from germline, CDR1 is SEHNR and CDR2 is FQNEAQ (reference sequence). This CDR3 is built from 12 residues. CDR3 nucleotide sequence: TGTGCCAGCAGCTTAGATTTCCGTGGCTACACCTTC. It translates to CASSLDFRGYTF.

V gene TRBV7-2 combines with J gene TRBJ1-2; D uncertain. This CDR3 comprises 14 residues. Germline CDR1 SGHTA, CDR2 FQGNSA. Between the trimmed V and J ends, which lost 3 bases and 4 bases, there was a span of 12 bases. This CDR3 is CASSLASTSYGYTF. Written as DNA, the CDR3 is TGTGCCAGCAGCTTGGCAAGTACAAGCTATGGCTACACCTTC.

The chain recombines TRBV30 with TRBJ2-1; 12 bases align to TRBD2. J lost 3 bases, V lost 8 bases, and 5 bases had no gene match. Germline values: CDR1 GTSNPN, CDR2 SVGIG (reference sequence). This CDR3 has 14 residues. CDR3: CARGTSGFYNEQFF. The CDR3 DNA reads TGTGCCCGTGGGACTAGCGGGTTCTACAATGAGCAGTTCTTC.

The genes are TRBV7-2 and TRBJ1-1; 7 bases fit TRBD1. The ends lost 6 bases at V and 7 bases at J; junction bases unmatched: 5. CDR1 and CDR2 (germline): SGHTA, FQGNSA. The CDR3 spans 12 residues. The CDR3 sequence: CASRFAGGEAFF. DNA for the CDR3: TGTGCCAGCAGATTTGCAGGGGGTGAAGCTTTCTTT.

This sequence joins TRBV7-3 and TRBJ1-2; the D gene is possibly TRBD1 (6 bases). V gave up 0 bases and J gave up 4 bases, with 9 bases separating them. Germline V gives CDR1 SGHTA, CDR2 FQGTGA. The CDR3 covers 14 residues. CDR3 loop: CASSLTGGRYGYTF. For the CDR3, the DNA is TGTGCCAGCAGCTTAACAGGGGGTCGCTATGGCTACACCTTC.

The chain couples TRBV7-8 to TRBJ2-5, with D unclear. This CDR3 has 14 residues. V lost 1 base, J lost 7 bases, and 13 bases lay in between. Per germline, CDR1 SGHVS and CDR2 FQNEAQ. The DNA of the CDR3 is TGTGCCAGCAGCTTAGAGGTGTTGACTGGGACCCAGTACTTC. Translation: CASSLEVLTGTQYF.

This chain uses TRBV5-1 with TRBJ2-7; TRBD2 is a possible D gene (5 bases). Looked up from germline, CDR1 is SGHRS and CDR2 is YFSETQ. The CDR3 has 16 amino acids. V was cut by 2 bases and J by 3 bases, with 18 bases left in between. The CDR3 DNA sequence: TGCGCCAGCAGCTTATATGGCGGATTAGCGATCTACGAGCAGTACTTC. Its translation is CASSLYGGLAIYEQYF.

The chain couples TRBV2 to TRBJ1-6; 9 bases fit TRBD1. The CDR3 covers 14 residues. Unmatched junction bases numbered 3, after V lost 3 bases and J lost 9 bases. Germline CDR1 is SNHLY and CDR2 is FYNNEI. This chain's CDR3 is CASSDDRGGSPLHF. CDR3 DNA sequence: TGTGCCAGCAGTGACGACAGGGGGGGTTCACCCCTCCACTTT.

In its sample, this clone was seen once. V usage is TRBV5-1 and J usage is TRBJ2-3; D may be TRBD2 (6 bases). V was cut by 0 bases and J by 6 bases, with 14 bases left in between. Germline lookup yields CDR1 SGHRS and CDR2 YFSETQ. The CDR3 has 15 residues. This chain's CDR3 is CASSLDGGVVDTQYF. The CDR3 DNA sequence: TGCGCCAGCAGCTTGGACGGGGGAGTCGTGGATACGCAGTATTTT.

V is TRBV29-1 and J is TRBJ1-1; a possible D gene is TRBD1 (6 bases). The V end was cut by 3 bases, the J end by 2 bases, with 10 bases between. CDR3 size: 13 residues. Germline assignment: CDR1 SQVTM and CDR2 ANQGSEA. The CDR3 DNA reads TGCAGCGTTGAGGGACAAGTAAACACTGAAGCTTTCTTT. This gives the protein CSVEGQVNTEAFF.

The rearrangement links TRBV30 to TRBJ2-2; TRBD1 aligns across 8 bases. V gave up 4 bases and J gave up 4 bases; unmatched junction bases: 8. Germline V gene lookup returns CDR1 GTSNPN and CDR2 SVGIG (reference sequence). The length of the CDR3 is 15 residues. The CDR3 DNA reads TGTGCCTGGACCCGGACAGGGTGGGCCACCGGGGAGCTGTTTTTT. Residues: CAWTRTGWATGELFF.

The V and J genes are TRBV27 and TRBJ2-3; TRBD1 matches at 9 bases. J gave up 10 bases and V 5 bases, and 13 bases lay outside the gene matches. This CDR3 comprises 15 residues. CDR1 is MNHEY, CDR2 SMNVEV, per germline (reference sequence). CDR3 sequence: CASSRRDRAFVAQYF. Written as DNA, the CDR3 is TGTGCCAGCAGTCGCCGGGACAGGGCCTTTGTGGCGCAGTATTTT.

This clone was seen only a few times. This sequence joins TRBV6-1 and TRBJ2-5; D might be TRBD2 (6 bases). With 7 bases removed from V and 4 bases from J, the gap between germline ends came to 16 bases. CDR1 is MNHNS, CDR2 SASEGT, per germline. CDR3 length: 14 residues. The CDR3 nucleotides read TGTGCCAGCAAACGGGACTCGGGTCGAGAGACCCAGTACTTC. It yields the protein CASKRDSGRETQYF.

This clone came up once. This chain links TRBV7-2 with TRBJ1-5; perhaps TRBD1 as D (5 bases). The germline V gene encodes CDR1 SGHTA and CDR2 FQGNSA. This CDR3 comprises 14 residues. Trimming stripped 2 bases from V and 5 bases from J, with 10 bases between. CDR3 in DNA: TGTGCCAGCAGCTTATCCAGGGTGGATCAGCCCCAGCATTTT. Protein sequence: CASSLSRVDQPQHF.

The chain carries TRBV19 and TRBJ2-3, with 8 positions matching TRBD1. In germline, CDR1 is LNHDA, CDR2 SQIVND (reference sequence). This CDR3 is built from 14 residues. V shed 6 bases, J shed 0 bases, and the junction held 2 bases outside the gene matches. DNA for the CDR3: TGTGCCAGTAGGGACAGGGCGAGCACAGATACGCAGTATTTT. Its translation is CASRDRASTDTQYF.

V usage is TRBV18 and J usage is TRBJ1-1; no reliable D call. The V end lost 1 base, the J end lost 0 bases, and 9 bases lay between the germline ends. The germline gives CDR1 KGHSH, CDR2 LQKENI. This CDR3 contains 15 residues. The CDR3 nucleotides read TGTGCCAGCTCACCACGCGTCGAGTTGAACACTGAAGCTTTCTTT. Protein product: CASSPRVELNTEAFF.

Here the CDR3 DNA reads TGTGCCCGAGACTCTTATCTCAATGAGCAGTTCTTC. Protein sequence: CARDSYLNEQFF. The genes are TRBV30 and TRBJ2-1; D remains unclear. V was cut by 8 bases and J by 6 bases, with 14 bases left in between. CDR3 length: 12 residues. Germline CDR1 is GTSNPN and CDR2 is SVGIG (reference sequence).

This chain uses TRBV28 with TRBJ1-2; 7 bases line up with TRBD1. Germline values: CDR1 MDHEN, CDR2 SYDVKM. The J segment lost 4 bases and the V segment lost 8 bases, leaving 10 bases of the junction unmatched. The CDR3 is made up of 14 amino acids. The CDR3: CASQSTGIFYGYTF. CDR3 DNA: TGTGCCAGCCAGTCGACAGGGATCTTCTATGGCTACACCTTC.

As concerns this clone: Its ends do not fully match the called genes, so a read error is possible. This sample includes further DNA sequences coding for the same CDR3. This rearrangement joins TRBV5-1 to TRBJ1-5; D ambiguous. This CDR3 spans 13 amino acids. Looked up from germline, CDR1 is SGHRS and CDR2 is YFSETQ. The DNA for the CDR3 is TGCGCCAGCAGCTTGGATAGCAATCAACCCCAGCATTTT. Its protein product is CASSLDSNQPQHF.

The chain employs TRBV27 and TRBJ2-5; 8 bases are a match to TRBD2. Germline V gives CDR1 MNHEY, CDR2 SMNVEV (reference sequence). The V gene end was trimmed by 10 bases and the J gene end by 4 bases; junction bases not matched to a gene: 8. This CDR3 spans 13 amino acids. The CDR3 region is CAMYGGAGETQYF. CDR3 in DNA: TGTGCCATGTACGGGGGGGCCGGAGAGACCCAGTACTTC.